This T cell receptor (beta chain) was identified during a study of post-analysis software for immune sequencing data (dated by TCRdb to the mid-2010s). At the level of the whole study: The recorded disease courses included relapsing-remitting, secondary progressive and progressive-relapsing multiple sclerosis, and some patients had no subtype annotation. The multiple sclerosis patient repertoires were compared with about a dozen previously published healthy control repertoires from donors aged 6 to 25 years. A subset of samples was prepared in parallel using single-end sample barcoding, then pooled and co-amplified after Illumina adapter ligation.

TCR beta repertoires were profiled from peripheral blood of roughly 13 young patients with multiple sclerosis to demonstrate the VDJtools post-analysis software. The multiple sclerosis patients were children and adolescents between roughly 6 and 16 years of age. This clonotype was recorded a few times. Its antigen target is currently unknown. The sample holds no much larger clone one base away, and base qualities are not on file. Per the germline V gene, SGHTA is the CDR1 and FQGNSA is the CDR2. The cysteine opens and the phenylalanine closes a CDR3 of 13 amino acids. The only DNA kept is the CDR3, 39 bases in frame from the first base. At the junction V is shortened by 8 bases and J by 2 bases; bases outside the gene matches: 4. The paper's findings and limits, for the study overall: Patients showed significantly higher frequencies than controls for about five TRBV segments, among them TRBV5-6, TRBV5-1 and TRBV20-1. When samples were clustered directly using the F measure, samples prepared in the same batch co-clustered strongly, which prompted a batch-effect correction. The control group was slightly older than the multiple sclerosis patient group. Normalized Chao1 diversity was significantly lower in multiple sclerosis patients than controls, suggesting substantial peripheral T-cell clonal expansion.

Libraries were built with PCR. Sequencing was performed on an Illumina HiSeq 2500. Unique molecular identifiers were incorporated into TCR beta cDNA libraries to reduce PCR and sequencing biases. Some 500,000 cDNA molecules were obtained for every 1 to 10 million input T cells, so each molecule roughly corresponded to one T cell. Patient libraries were prepared and sequenced with the same protocol used for the earlier healthy control dataset. Samples belonging to the same batch were prepared together, multiplexed and sequenced on a shared HiSeq lane. For the original study's pipeline: Raw barcoded reads were processed with MIGEC, and single-read molecular identifier groups were discarded before consensus assembly and CDR3 extraction. Clonotype tables were post-analysed with VDJtools, and diversity was normalized by down-sampling all datasets to the smallest sample size. Repertoire overlap clustering matched CDR3 amino acid but not nucleotide sequences to correct batch-related cross-sample contamination. TCRdb's own reprocessing of the public reads used fastp at Q25 and MiXCR and kept productive beta chains. Every distinct CDR3 protein forms one entry, paired with its most common genes and DNA. The V and J calls were determined by TCRdb, not by the authors. Present in this sample are around 770,000 distinct CDR3 sequences, about half of which were seen just once. The ten largest clones take up just under 5% of the sample.

Here the chain combines TRBV7-2 and TRBJ2-7, and TRBD1 matches 9 of the central bases. Specimen: blood. This sequence originates from a girl between 5 and 17 years old with multiple sclerosis. The nucleotide sequence reads as follows: TGTGCCAGCCGCAGGGACAGGGCCTACGAGCAGTACTTC. This is translated as CASRRDRAYEQYF.